Listed here are 14 T cell receptor beta chains from one sample, sequenced in a study of cytomegalovirus exposure and HLA in healthy donors. Vbeta (60) and Jbeta (13) primers were used in the PCR. Profiling relied on immunoSEQ multiplex PCR, and the TCRdb table lists in-frame clones only, not all of them. Of 55,000 to 85,000 clones in the sample, about 61% were seen once. The specimen was PBMCs. The receptors here all came from a woman aged 45-59 years in good health and CMV-seronegative.

This chain connects TRBV19 to TRBJ1-5; 10 nucleotides agree with TRBD1. Germline V CDR1 and CDR2: LNHDA, SQIVND (reference sequence). V lost 4 bases and J lost 2; bases outside the gene matches: 11. The CDR3 totals 18 residues. The CDR3 DNA reads as TGTGCCAGTAGTAGGGATTGGGCCGGGACAGGGGGCAATCAGCCCCAGCATTTT. Amino acids: CASSRDWAGTGGNQPQHF.

The chain recombines TRBV27 with TRBJ2-1; 12 bases line up with TRBD2. Germline V gene data show CDR1 as MNHEY and CDR2 as SMNVEV (reference sequence). J was trimmed by 3 bases and V by 6 bases; bases with no gene match: 9. The CDR3 has 17 residues. CDR3 sequence: CASSLTSGRGFYNEQFF. DNA for the CDR3: TGTGCCAGCAGCCTGACTAGCGGGAGAGGATTCTACAATGAGCAGTTCTTC.

This clone was counted only a few times. J is TRBJ1-4 and V is TRBV5-4; a weak D match, TRBD1 (5 bases). V was shortened by 3 bases and J by 7 bases, with 19 bases between the two germline ends. The CDR3 is 16 amino acids. CDR1 and CDR2 from the germline V gene are SGHNT and YYREEE (reference sequence). CDR3 loop: CASSSTIRGGSEKLFF. CDR3 DNA: TGTGCCAGCAGCTCCACAATTAGGGGCGGGAGTGAAAAACTGTTTTTT.

The table lists this clone with a few counts. The rearrangement uses TRBV6-5 and TRBJ2-6; D ambiguous. The CDR3 totals 15 residues. Per germline, CDR1 MNHEY and CDR2 SVGAGI. Trimming removed 0 bases at V and 1 base at J, with 4 bases between. CDR3 DNA: TGTGCCAGCAGTTACTCCCAATCTGGGGCCAACGTCCTGACTTTC. Translation gives CASSYSQSGANVLTF.

This chain links TRBV9 with TRBJ1-2, with unresolved D. The CDR3 extends over 16 amino acids. From germline, CDR1 is SGDLS and CDR2 YYNGEE. Between the trimmed V and J ends, which lost 4 bases and 1 base, there was a span of 17 bases. CDR3 nucleotide sequence: TGTGCCAGCAGCCGTCGTAGGAGCGCGAGTAACTATGGCTACACCTTC. This translates into CASSRRRSASNYGYTF.

The V gene is TRBV5-4, the J gene TRBJ2-7; 10 bases match TRBD1. Germline values: CDR1 SGHNT, CDR2 YYREEE (reference sequence). J gave up 1 base and V 0 bases, and 4 bases lay outside the gene matches. This CDR3 has 16 amino acids. The CDR3 DNA reads TGTGCCAGCAGCTTGGGGAAGGACAGGGGGTCCTACGAGCAGTACTTC. The encoded protein is CASSLGKDRGSYEQYF.

This chain joins TRBV20-1 and TRBJ1-1; D not resolved. V gave up 3 bases and J gave up 11 bases, with 13 bases separating them. Germline CDR1 DFQATT, CDR2 SNEGSKA (reference sequence). The CDR3 spans 11 residues. CDR3 amino acids: CSASRYGGAFF. Here the CDR3 DNA reads TGCAGTGCTAGTCGGTACGGCGGTGCTTTCTTT.

The rearrangement joins TRBV5-1 to TRBJ2-7; 9 nucleotides match TRBD1. Losses at the gene ends were 2 bases for V and 7 bases for J; bases not matched to a gene: 4. CDR3 length: 13 amino acids. Germline values: CDR1 SGHRS, CDR2 YFSETQ. CDR3: CASSFPGTGEQYF. The CDR3 DNA reads as TGCGCCAGCAGCTTCCCCGGGACAGGGGAGCAGTACTTC.

This clone showed up just once. This chain uses TRBV27 with TRBJ2-7; TRBD1 matches at 9 bases. V was pared by 3 bases and J by 5 bases, with 2 bases of the junction left unmatched. Germline CDR1 MNHEY, CDR2 SMNVEV (reference sequence). CDR3 length: 13 amino acids. CDR3 sequence reads: CASSLDRGHEQYF. For the CDR3, the DNA is TGTGCCAGCAGTTTGGACAGGGGCCACGAGCAGTACTTC.

This clone appeared many times. The chain uses TRBV4-1 and TRBJ1-5, with D possibly matching TRBD1 (5 bases). The germline V gene encodes CDR1 MGHRA and CDR2 YSYEKL. This CDR3 comprises 17 residues. V shed 1 base and J shed 8 bases, with 21 bases lying between them. The chain's CDR3 is CASSQGPPDGSGEPQHF. As DNA, the CDR3 is TGCGCCAGCAGCCAAGGACCCCCGGACGGATCGGGGGAGCCCCAGCATTTT.

The V gene is TRBV4-1, the J gene TRBJ2-7; tentative D call: TRBD2 (5 bases). The V and J ends lost 0 bases and 0 bases respectively, with 15 bases between them. CDR3 length equals 17 residues. Germline CDR1 MGHRA, CDR2 YSYEKL. CDR3 residues: CASSQEMDSVISYEQYF. The DNA for the CDR3 is TGCGCCAGCAGCCAAGAGATGGACTCGGTGATCTCCTACGAGCAGTACTTC.

V and J are TRBV14 and TRBJ2-3; tentative D call: TRBD2 (5 bases). CDR3 length: 13 residues. Trimming took 6 bases from V and 4 from J, leaving 11 bases between them. Germline CDR1 and CDR2: SGHDN and FVKESK. This CDR3 is CASSPSSADTQYF. CDR3 nucleotides: TGTGCCAGCAGTCCTAGCTCGGCAGATACGCAGTATTTT.

The chain is built from TRBV7-3 and TRBJ2-5; D might be TRBD2 (6 bases). The CDR3 has 14 residues. Germline loops: CDR1 SGHTA, CDR2 FQGTGA. The V and J ends lost 5 bases and 4 bases respectively, with 14 bases between them. This CDR3 is CASSRTGGLETQYF. The CDR3 DNA sequence: TGTGCCAGCAGCCGAACCGGAGGGTTAGAGACCCAGTACTTC.

The table lists this clone with a few counts. The J gene is TRBJ1-1, the V gene TRBV28; 7 bases are shared with TRBD1. V lost 6 bases and J lost 7; bases outside the gene matches: 8. Germline V lookup: CDR1 MDHEN, CDR2 SYDVKM. CDR3 length: 13 residues. This chain's CDR3 is CASRPQGGGEAFF. The CDR3 coding sequence is TGTGCCAGCAGACCGCAGGGGGGAGGTGAAGCTTTCTTT.